The 17 T cell receptor beta chains presented below share a single source sample, sequenced in a study of blood T cell repertoires in COVID-19. Sequenced by immunoSEQ multiplex PCR; TCRdb stores in-frame clones only, minus some. Seen here are some 270,000 clones, about 84% observed once, and the top ten hold 5.5% to 6.5%. Sequenced sample: peripheral blood. Source of these receptors: a woman aged 80 or over with COVID-19, enrolled during active disease.

This sequence joins TRBV19 and TRBJ2-3, with no clear D. The CDR3 runs 13 residues. V lost 5 bases and J lost 1, with 7 bases in between. Germline CDR1 LNHDA, CDR2 SQIVND (reference sequence). The CDR3 sequence: CASSFRGTDTQYF. CDR3 bases: TGTGCCAGTAGTTTCCGGGGCACAGATACGCAGTATTTT.

The sample holds one count of this clone. The chain joins TRBV2 to TRBJ2-5, with 11 bases matching TRBD2. With 7 bases clipped from V and 5 bases from J, the junction kept 6 bases outside the gene matches. The germline V gene has CDR1 SNHLY and CDR2 FYNNEI. This CDR3 region has 14 residues. The DNA for the CDR3 is TGTGCCAGCAAGGCTAGCGGGGGGTTCGAGACCCAGTACTTC. Encoded protein: CASKASGGFETQYF.

J is TRBJ2-3 and V is TRBV27, with 8 bases lining up with TRBD2. J gave up 1 base and V 3 bases, and 9 bases lay outside the gene matches. This CDR3 spans 17 amino acids. Germline V gene sequence: CDR1 MNHEY, CDR2 SMNVEV (reference sequence). As DNA, the CDR3 is TGTGCCAGCAGTTTCCAATGGGGTAGCGGGGGCACAGATACGCAGTATTTT. It is translated as CASSFQWGSGGTDTQYF.

The gene calls are TRBV3-1 (or the pseudogene TRBV3-2) and TRBJ2-3; TRBD2 matches 8 bases. This CDR3 region has 17 residues. V lost 2 bases to trimming and J lost 5 bases; unmatched junction nucleotides: 12. The germline gives CDR1 LGHDT, CDR2 YNNKEL (reference sequence). CDR3: CASSQNPGGANIDTQYF. For the CDR3, the DNA is TGTGCCAGCAGCCAAAACCCGGGGGGGGCTAACATAGATACGCAGTATTTT.

V and J are TRBV18 and TRBJ1-5; no clear D. With 2 bases removed from V and 4 bases from J, the gap between germline ends came to 12 bases. CDR1 is KGHSH and CDR2 is LQKENI in the germline V gene. This CDR3 comprises 15 residues. The CDR3 DNA reads as TGTGCCAGCTCACCATTAGAGGCCCAGAATCAGCCCCAGCATTTT. Protein product: CASSPLEAQNQPQHF.

The chain recombines TRBV7-2 with TRBJ1-6, with 7 bases fitting TRBD1. The germline gives CDR1 SGHTA, CDR2 FQGNSA. The J segment lost 4 bases and the V segment lost 2 bases, leaving 5 bases of the junction unmatched. The CDR3 extends over 16 amino acids. CDR3 in amino acids: CASSLFAGGYNSPLHF. For the CDR3, the DNA is TGTGCCAGCAGCTTATTCGCAGGGGGATATAATTCACCCCTCCACTTT.

The J gene is TRBJ2-5, the V gene TRBV20-1; a weak D match, TRBD1 (5 bases). Trimming took 5 bases from V and 3 from J, leaving 10 bases between them. CDR3 length equals 12 residues. CDR1 and CDR2 (germline): DFQATT, SNEGSKA (reference sequence). The CDR3 is CSAGAREETQYF. The CDR3 DNA reads as TGCAGTGCTGGTGCCAGGGAAGAGACCCAGTACTTC.

The chain employs TRBV29-1 and TRBJ1-2; 7 bases match TRBD1. Trimming removed 6 bases from V and 7 bases from J; junction bases left unmatched: 8. There are 12 residues in the CDR3. Germline CDR1 is SQVTM and CDR2 is ANQGSEA. DNA for the CDR3: TGCAGCGTCTTTCGACAGGGCGCTGGCTACACCTTC. Its protein is CSVFRQGAGYTF. Looking up the rest from reference TRBV29-1 and TRBJ1-2 gives the full variable domain: SAVISQKPSRDICQRGTSLTIQCQVDSQVTMMFWYRQQPGQSLTLIATANQGSEATYESGFVIDKFPISRPNLTFSTLTVSNMSPEDSSIYLCSVFRQGAGYTFGSGTRLTVV.

The V call is TRBV18, the J call TRBJ2-3; 8 bases align to TRBD2. The V gene end was trimmed by 4 bases and the J gene end by 5 bases; junction bases not matched to a gene: 11. The CDR3 is 16 residues long. In germline, CDR1 is KGHSH, CDR2 LQKENI. CDR3 protein: CASSQRPGGLGDTQYF. The CDR3 DNA reads as TGTGCCAGCTCACAAAGACCGGGGGGGCTGGGAGATACGCAGTATTTT.

The chain uses TRBV10-3 and TRBJ1-2, with 8 nucleotides matching TRBD1. The trim removed 4 bases at V and 5 bases at J, leaving 6 bases unmatched. Germline loops: CDR1 ENHRY, CDR2 SYGVKD. CDR3 size: 14 residues. The CDR3 sequence: CAISGTGGRYGYTF. DNA for the CDR3: TGTGCCATCAGTGGTACAGGGGGACGGTATGGCTACACCTTC.

The J gene is TRBJ2-5, the V gene TRBV7-2, with 10 bases identical to TRBD1. Trimming at V came to 8 bases and at J to 1 base, leaving 7 bases not matched to a gene. Germline V gives CDR1 SGHTA, CDR2 FQGNSA. The CDR3 has 15 amino acids. The CDR3 loop is CASRDRGGGQETQYF. The CDR3 nucleotides read TGTGCCAGCCGGGACAGGGGAGGGGGCCAAGAGACCCAGTACTTC. The full variable domain, in which reference TRBV7-2 and TRBJ2-5 provide the parts outside the CDR3, is GAGVSQSPSNKVTEKGKDVELRCDPISGHTALYWYRQSLGQGLEFLIYFQGNSAPDKSGLPSDRFSAERTGGSVSTLTIQRTQQEDSAVYLCASRDRGGGQETQYFGPGTRLLVL.

This clone was counted a single time. This rearrangement joins TRBV28 to TRBJ1-2; D unresolved. CDR3 length: 16 amino acids. The V gene's germline CDR1 is MDHEN and CDR2 SYDVKM. V was shortened by 6 bases and J by 5 bases, with 22 bases between the two germline ends. CDR3 loop: CASRHGDGRLIYGYTF. In nucleotides, the CDR3 is TGTGCCAGCAGACACGGCGACGGCAGGCTTATTTATGGCTACACCTTC.

V gene TRBV28 combines with J gene TRBJ1-1; 12 bases line up with TRBD1. The CDR3 spans 17 residues. J lost 3 bases, V lost 2 bases, and 7 bases had no gene match. Germline CDR1 reads MDHEN; CDR2 reads SYDVKM. CDR3 nucleotide sequence: TGTGCCAGCAGTTTAGGCCGGGACAGGGGGCGGGACACTGAAGCTTTCTTT. It yields the protein CASSLGRDRGRDTEAFF.

In DNA, the CDR3 is TGTGCCAGCAGCAGACGACGGGGAGGTCGCAATCAGCCCCAGCATTTT. Translating gives CASSRRRGGRNQPQHF. The chain couples TRBV21-1 to TRBJ1-5. TRBV21-1 is a known pseudogene. The CDR3 sequence is 16 residues long.

The chain is built from TRBV5-1 and TRBJ1-3, with D possibly TRBD1 on 5 matching bases. The CDR3 extends over 15 amino acids. The V gene lost 1 base and the J gene lost 4 bases, with 12 bases spanning the gap. CDR1 and CDR2 (germline): SGHRS, YFSETQ. CDR3 residues: CASSLSAGGGNTIYF. The CDR3 DNA reads TGCGCCAGCAGCTTGTCGGCGGGGGGAGGAAACACCATATATTTT.

This clone was seen only once. This chain links TRBV19 with TRBJ1-1; 7 nucleotides line up with TRBD1. Germline V gene sequence: CDR1 LNHDA, CDR2 SQIVND (reference sequence). The junction had 7 bases not matched to a gene; V was cut back by 6 bases and J by 0 bases. The CDR3 length is 15 residues. As DNA, the CDR3 is TGTGCCAGTAGCCGGGACAGATCCATGAACACTGAAGCTTTCTTT. It is translated as CASSRDRSMNTEAFF.

This rearrangement joins TRBV7-9 to TRBJ2-2; maybe TRBD1 (5 bases). The CDR3 extends over 15 amino acids. Looked up from germline, CDR1 is SEHNR and CDR2 is FQNEAQ (reference sequence). Trimming cost V 3 bases and J 0 bases, with 8 bases left between them. CDR3 coding DNA: TGTGCCAGCAGCTTTTCACAGGCGAACACCGGGGAGCTGTTTTTT. This encodes CASSFSQANTGELFF.